A single sample gave rise to the 9 T cell receptor beta chains below, sequenced in a study of post-analysis software for immune sequencing data. Antigens of these TCRs are unknown. The study's findings and limits: The five TRBV segments detected at higher frequency in patients than in controls included TRBV5-6, TRBV5-1 and TRBV20-1.

Each TCR beta cDNA library carried unique molecular identifiers. Using its own MiXCR run on the PCR reads, TCRdb lists one record per CDR3 protein. The table includes some 260,000 distinct CDR3 sequences, just over 35% detected once. Sample: blood. The receptors were sampled from a girl aged 5-17 years with multiple sclerosis.

The chain links TRBV9 to TRBJ1-6; 8 nucleotides align to TRBD1. CDR1 is SGDLS and CDR2 is YYNGEE in the germline V gene. The CDR3 runs to 17 residues. V lost 4 bases, J lost 8 bases, and 14 bases stayed unmatched. The CDR3 region is CASSRRPSGGRDSPLHF. CDR3 coding DNA: TGTGCCAGCAGCCGTAGGCCTTCAGGGGGCAGAGATTCACCCCTCCACTTT.

This chain uses TRBV5-1 with TRBJ2-3; 14 bases are shared with TRBD2. J gave up 7 bases and V 4 bases, and 5 bases lay outside the gene matches. Germline CDR1 SGHRS, CDR2 YFSETQ. The CDR3 spans 15 residues. The CDR3 sequence: CASSPGLAGANTQYF. DNA for the CDR3: TGCGCCAGCAGCCCGGGACTAGCGGGAGCGAATACGCAGTATTTT.

V gene TRBV7-8 combines with J gene TRBJ2-1; TRBD2 matches 9 bases. Germline loops: CDR1 SGHVS, CDR2 FQNEAQ. With V trimmed by 1 base and J by 8 bases, 9 bases remained unmatched. CDR3 length equals 16 residues. The CDR3 spells CASSLVGGRARYEQFF. CDR3 nucleotides: TGTGCCAGCAGCTTAGTCGGCGGGAGGGCCCGGTATGAGCAGTTCTTC.

V gene TRBV7-2 combines with J gene TRBJ2-7; D may be TRBD1 (6 bases). Germline loops: CDR1 SGHTA, CDR2 FQGNSA. CDR3 size: 15 residues. V lost 2 bases and J 1 base, leaving 12 bases between the germline ends. CDR3 sequence: CASSLIQGTSYEQYF. As DNA, the CDR3 is TGTGCCAGCAGCTTAATCCAGGGGACATCCTACGAGCAGTACTTC.

This clonotype was seen a handful of times. This chain connects TRBV5-5 to TRBJ1-5; a possible D gene is TRBD1 (6 bases). This CDR3 spans 14 amino acids. The V gene's germline CDR1 is SGHKS and CDR2 YYEKEE (reference sequence). The V end was cut by 1 base, the J end by 5 bases, with 10 bases between. CDR3 coding DNA: TGTGCCAGCAGCTTGTCTGCAGGGGATCAGCCCCAGCATTTT. Residues: CASSLSAGDQPQHF.

This clonotype was found many times. V usage is TRBV4-2 and J usage is TRBJ2-7; 7 positions match TRBD2. Germline V CDR1 and CDR2: LGHNA, YNFKEQ. The CDR3 is 14 residues long. Losses at the gene ends were 0 bases for V and 6 bases for J; bases not matched to a gene: 5. The CDR3 is CASSQEGEGSEQYF. The CDR3 DNA sequence: TGTGCCAGCAGCCAAGAGGGGGAGGGGAGCGAGCAGTACTTC.

The chain couples TRBV5-1 to TRBJ1-2; D call uncertain. CDR1 and CDR2 (germline): SGHRS, YFSETQ. The CDR3 loop spans 15 amino acids. V was clipped by 2 bases and J by 2 bases, with 13 bases between them. The CDR3 DNA reads as TGCGCCAGCAGCTTTTTCCGCGCCCAGAACTATGGCTACACCTTC. Protein product: CASSFFRAQNYGYTF.

On this clonotype itself: No conserved phenylalanine or tryptophan ends this CDR3, so it is likely a read error. The chain couples TRBV19 to TRBJ2-3; D gene unclear. The germline CDR1 and CDR2 sequences are LNHDA and SQIVND (reference sequence). Trimming took off 3 bases at V and 2 bases at J, with 18 bases between the two ends. The CDR3 is 17 amino acids. The CDR3 DNA reads as TGTGCCAGTAGTATCGGTCAACGCGGTAACATCACAGATACGCAGTATTGT. The encoded protein is CASSIGQRGNITDTQYC.

This clonotype was picked up a small number of times. The genes are TRBV29-1 and TRBJ1-3; perhaps TRBD1 as D (6 bases). The germline V gene has CDR1 SQVTM and CDR2 ANQGSEA. This CDR3 contains 16 residues. The germline V and J ends were trimmed by 7 bases and 0 bases, with 19 bases remaining between them. For the CDR3, the DNA is TGCAGCGCATGGGGGCCAGGACTACGCTCTGGAAACACCATATATTTT. This gives the protein CSAWGPGLRSGNTIYF.